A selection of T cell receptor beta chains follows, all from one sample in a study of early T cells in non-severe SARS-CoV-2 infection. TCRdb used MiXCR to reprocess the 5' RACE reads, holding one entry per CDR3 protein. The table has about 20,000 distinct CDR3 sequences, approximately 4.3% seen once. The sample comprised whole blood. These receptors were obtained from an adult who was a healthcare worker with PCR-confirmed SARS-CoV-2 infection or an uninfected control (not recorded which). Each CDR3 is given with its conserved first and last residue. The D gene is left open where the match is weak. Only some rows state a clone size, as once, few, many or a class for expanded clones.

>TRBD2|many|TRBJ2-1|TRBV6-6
CASNPTSEGANEQFF
TGTGCCAGCAACCCGACTAGCGAAGGGGCCAATGAGCAGTTCTTC
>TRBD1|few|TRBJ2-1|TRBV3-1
CASSQAGQRNNEQFF
TGTGCCAGCAGCCAAGCGGGACAGCGAAACAATGAGCAGTTCTTC
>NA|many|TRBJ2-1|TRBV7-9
CASSFPGYNEQFF
TGTGCCAGCAGCTTCCCAGGATACAATGAGCAGTTCTTC
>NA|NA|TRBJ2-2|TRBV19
CASSSMSAGELFF
TGTGCCAGTAGCTCAATGTCCGCCGGGGAGCTGTTTTTT
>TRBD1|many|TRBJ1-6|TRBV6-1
CASRDDREVSPLHF
TGTGCCAGCAGGGATGACAGGGAGGTATCACCCCTCCACTTT
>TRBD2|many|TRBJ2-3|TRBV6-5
CASSPGTSGGAFDTQYF
TGTGCCAGCAGTCCCGGGACTAGCGGGGGGGCCTTCGATACGCAGTATTTT
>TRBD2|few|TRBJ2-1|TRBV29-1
CCYGTSAYNEQFF
TGCTGCTACGGGACTAGCGCCTACAATGAGCAGTTCTTC
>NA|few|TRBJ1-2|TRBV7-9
CASSSRTFGYTF
TGTGCCAGCAGCTCCCGGACGTTTGGCTACACCTTC
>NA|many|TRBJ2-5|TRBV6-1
CASSVSGWQETQYF
TGTGCCAGCAGTGTATCGGGGTGGCAAGAGACCCAGTACTTC
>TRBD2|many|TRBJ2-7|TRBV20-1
CSATSLTSGKTRQYF
TGCAGTGCTACCTCCCTAACTAGCGGGAAAACCCGGCAGTACTTC
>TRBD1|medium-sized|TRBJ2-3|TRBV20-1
CSARPDRINTQYF
TGCAGTGCTAGACCGGACAGGATTAATACGCAGTATTTT
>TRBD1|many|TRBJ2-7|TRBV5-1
CASSSYMTGTGMEGQYF
TGCGCCAGCAGCTCTTATATGACCGGGACAGGGATGGAGGGGCAGTACTTC
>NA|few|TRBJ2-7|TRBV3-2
CASSQRGYEQYF
TGTGCCAGCAGCCAACGGGGATACGAGCAGTACTTC
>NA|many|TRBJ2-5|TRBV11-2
CASSLDQLPGTQYF
TGTGCCAGCAGCTTAGATCAGCTCCCTGGGACCCAGTACTTC
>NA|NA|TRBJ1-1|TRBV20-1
CSARDRQGIEAFF
TGCAGTGCTAGAGATAGGCAGGGGATTGAAGCTTTCTTT
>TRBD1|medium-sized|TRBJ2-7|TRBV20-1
CSAPSSRGHEQYF
TGCAGTGCTCCCTCCTCCAGGGGGCACGAGCAGTACTTC
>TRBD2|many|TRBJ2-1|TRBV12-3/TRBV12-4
CASSLARSGGRNEQFF
TGTGCCAGCAGTTTGGCTAGGAGCGGGGGCCGGAATGAGCAGTTCTTC
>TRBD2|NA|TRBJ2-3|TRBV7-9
CASSRLGLAGERSTDTQYF
TGTGCCAGCAGCAGACTTGGACTAGCGGGAGAACGAAGCACAGATACGCAGTATTTT
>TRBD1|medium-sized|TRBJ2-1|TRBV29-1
CSIRTGRALNEQFF
TGCAGCATTAGGACAGGCAGGGCCCTCAATGAGCAGTTCTTC
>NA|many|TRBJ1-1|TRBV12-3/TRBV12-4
CASSEVRNTEAFF
TGTGCCAGCAGCGAGGTGCGGAACACTGAAGCTTTCTTT
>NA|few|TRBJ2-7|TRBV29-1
CSVPAGAYEQYF
TGCAGCGTTCCAGCAGGCGCCTACGAGCAGTACTTC
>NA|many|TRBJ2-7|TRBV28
CASSSMGEQYF
TGTGCCAGCAGTTCTATGGGCGAGCAGTACTTC
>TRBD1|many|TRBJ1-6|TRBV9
CASSARQGGSPLHF
TGTGCCAGCAGCGCAAGACAGGGAGGATCACCCCTCCACTTT
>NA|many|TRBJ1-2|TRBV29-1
CSVDPTANYGYTF
TGCAGCGTTGACCCTACAGCTAACTATGGCTACACCTTC
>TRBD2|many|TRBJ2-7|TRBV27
CASSHGLAAAYEQYF
TGTGCCAGCAGTCACGGACTAGCGGCAGCCTACGAGCAGTACTTC
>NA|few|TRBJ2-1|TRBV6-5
CASSGNNEQFF
TGTGCCAGCAGTGGCAACAATGAGCAGTTCTTC
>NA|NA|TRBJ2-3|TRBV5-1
CASSLSSRVPDTQYF
TGCGCCAGCAGCTTGTCTTCCAGGGTGCCAGATACGCAGTATTTT
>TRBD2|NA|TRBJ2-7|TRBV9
CASSVGLGLVGYEQYF
TGTGCCAGCAGCGTAGGGCTTGGACTAGTAGGCTACGAGCAGTACTTC
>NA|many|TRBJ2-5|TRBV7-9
CASSLRAGEETQYF
TGTGCCAGCAGCCTCCGCGCCGGGGAAGAGACCCAGTACTTC
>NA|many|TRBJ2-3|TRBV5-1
CASSHPGTDTQYF
TGCGCCAGCAGCCATCCGGGCACGGATACGCAGTATTTT
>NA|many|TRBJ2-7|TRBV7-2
CASSLGGPLSSYEQYF
TGTGCCAGCAGCTTAGGGGGACCGCTCAGCTCCTACGAGCAGTACTTC
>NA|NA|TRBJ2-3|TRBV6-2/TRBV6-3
CASSRDSTDTQYF
TGTGCCAGCAGTCGGGACTCGACAGATACGCAGTATTTT
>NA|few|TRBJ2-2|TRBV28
CASRKNTGELFF
TGTGCCAGCAGAAAGAACACCGGGGAGCTGTTTTTT
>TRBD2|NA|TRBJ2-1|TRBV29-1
CSVNGLAAYNEQFF
TGCAGCGTAAACGGACTAGCTGCCTACAATGAGCAGTTCTTC
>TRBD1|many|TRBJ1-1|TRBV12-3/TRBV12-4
CASITGAGTEAFF
TGTGCCAGCATTACAGGGGCTGGGACTGAAGCTTTCTTT
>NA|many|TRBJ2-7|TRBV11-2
CASSFTGLAYEQYF
TGTGCCAGCAGCTTTACGGGACTTGCCTACGAGCAGTACTTC
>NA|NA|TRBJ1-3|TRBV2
CASRGEIGHGNTIYF
TGTGCCAGCAGGGGTGAAATCGGCCATGGAAACACCATATATTTT
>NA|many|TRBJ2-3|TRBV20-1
CSPSEGPDTQYF
TGCAGCCCTTCGGAGGGGCCAGATACGCAGTATTTT
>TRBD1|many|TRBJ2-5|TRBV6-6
CASSYSGQGLGRTPISQETQYF
TGTGCCAGCAGTTACTCGGGACAGGGACTGGGGCGGACACCGATATCCCAAGAGACCCAGTACTTC
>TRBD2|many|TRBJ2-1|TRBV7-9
CASSLPGLVYNEQFF
TGTGCCAGCAGCTTGCCGGGACTAGTATACAATGAGCAGTTCTTC
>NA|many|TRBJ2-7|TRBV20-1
CSAQEPSYEQYF
TGCAGTGCCCAGGAACCCTCCTACGAGCAGTACTTC
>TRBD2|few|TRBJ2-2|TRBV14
CASSQAPGTSGSHTGELFF
TGTGCCAGCAGCCAAGCTCCCGGGACTAGCGGGAGTCACACCGGGGAGCTGTTTTTT
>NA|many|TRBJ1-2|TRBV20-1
CSARDRQDSDASYGYTF
TGCAGTGCTAGAGATCGACAGGACAGCGATGCGTCGTATGGCTACACCTTC
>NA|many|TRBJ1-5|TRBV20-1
CSARRSAVAQHF
TGCAGTGCTAGGCGATCCGCTGTAGCCCAGCATTTT
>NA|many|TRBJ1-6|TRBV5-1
CASSPDRTNSPLHF
TGCGCCAGCAGTCCGGACCGTACAAATTCACCCCTCCACTTT
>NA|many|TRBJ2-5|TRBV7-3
CASSLTGEREETQYF
TGTGCCAGCAGCTTAACCGGGGAAAGAGAAGAGACCCAGTACTTC
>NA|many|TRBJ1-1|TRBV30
CAWTVASNTEAFF
TGTGCCTGGACGGTCGCCTCGAACACTGAAGCTTTCTTT
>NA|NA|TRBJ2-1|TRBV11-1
CASSLEGLDFYNEQFF
TGTGCCAGCAGCTTAGAGGGGCTAGACTTCTACAATGAGCAGTTCTTC
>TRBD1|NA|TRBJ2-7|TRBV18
CASSPNWDSSRVEQYF
TGTGCCAGCTCACCCAACTGGGACAGCTCCAGGGTCGAGCAGTACTTC
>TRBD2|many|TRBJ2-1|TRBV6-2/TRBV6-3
CASSYRAGGPGEQFF
TGTGCCAGCAGTTACCGAGCGGGAGGGCCGGGGGAGCAGTTCTTC
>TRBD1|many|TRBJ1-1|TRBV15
CATSSLTGEKAFF
TGTGCCACCAGCAGTCTCACAGGGGAGAAAGCTTTCTTT
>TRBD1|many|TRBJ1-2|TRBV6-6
CASSSPALDRANGYTF
TGTGCCAGCAGTTCCCCGGCTCTGGACAGGGCGAATGGCTACACCTTC
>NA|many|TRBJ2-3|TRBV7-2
CASSLVDFTDTQYF
TGTGCCAGCAGCTTAGTTGACTTCACAGATACGCAGTATTTT